This T cell receptor beta chain derives from a study of shared clonotypes between healthy human individuals. In the study overall: Per donor, three plates held CD4 naive cells, three held CD4 memory, two held CD8 naive and one held CD8 memory.

Findings and limits, study-wide: Sequencing depth was expected to affect clonotype sharing among donors.

Genomic DNA belonging to each subset was distributed in equal measure over several immunoSEQ plates. In the original processing: Without quality scores, immunoSEQ junctional reads could not be filtered like full-length reads. Method: immunoSEQ multiplex PCR; TCRdb's copy keeps in-frame clones and lacks some. The DNA was the basis for D and trimming; V, J and clone size are from that table. The sample holds about 2.1 million clones; about 93% are singletons and the top ten take around 1.7%. This clone was recorded once. As yet, its antigen is unknown. Naive CD8 populations comprised CD45RO-negative cells positively selected for CCR7, excluding terminally differentiated effector memory CD45RA+ cells. The germline V and J ends were trimmed by 3 bases and 1 base, with 18 bases remaining between them. The CDR3 has 17 amino acids. CDR1 and CDR2 from the germline V gene are MGHRA and YSYEKL.

What was sequenced was naive CD8+ T cells from PBMCs. The receptor was isolated from a man younger than 30 in good health. Some clones in this sample may be carry-over from other donors' samples. The rearrangement uses TRBV4-1 and TRBJ2-5; no definite D call. For the CDR3, the DNA is TGCGCCAGCAGCCACCCATCCTTTACAAATCCCCAAGAGACCCAGTACTTC. Translating gives CASSHPSFTNPQETQYF.